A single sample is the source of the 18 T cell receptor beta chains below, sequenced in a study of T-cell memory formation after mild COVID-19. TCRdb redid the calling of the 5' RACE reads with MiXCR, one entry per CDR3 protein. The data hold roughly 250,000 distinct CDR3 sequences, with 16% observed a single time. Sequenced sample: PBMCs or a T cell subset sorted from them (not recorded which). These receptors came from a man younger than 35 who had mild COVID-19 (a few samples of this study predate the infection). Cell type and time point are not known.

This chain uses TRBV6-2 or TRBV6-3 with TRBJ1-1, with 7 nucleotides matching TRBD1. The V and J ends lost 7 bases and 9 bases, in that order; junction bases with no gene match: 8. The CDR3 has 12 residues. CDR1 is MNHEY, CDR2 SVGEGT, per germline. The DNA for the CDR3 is TGTGCCAGCACCCAAGGACAGGTGAAAGCTTTCTTT. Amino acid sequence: CASTQGQVKAFF.

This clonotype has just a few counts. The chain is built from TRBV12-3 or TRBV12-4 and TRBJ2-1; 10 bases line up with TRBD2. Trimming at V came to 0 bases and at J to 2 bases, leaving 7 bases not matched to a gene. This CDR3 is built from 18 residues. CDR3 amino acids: CASSLAAGGPPPYNEQFF. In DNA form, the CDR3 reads TGTGCCAGCAGTTTAGCAGCGGGGGGGCCCCCACCCTACAATGAGCAGTTCTTC.

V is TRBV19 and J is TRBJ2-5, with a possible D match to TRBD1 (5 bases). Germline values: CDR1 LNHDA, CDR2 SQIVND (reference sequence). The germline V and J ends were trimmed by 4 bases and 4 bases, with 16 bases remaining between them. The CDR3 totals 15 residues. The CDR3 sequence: CASSNLRAVGETQYF. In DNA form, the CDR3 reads TGTGCCAGTAGTAATCTCAGGGCTGTAGGAGAGACCCAGTACTTC.

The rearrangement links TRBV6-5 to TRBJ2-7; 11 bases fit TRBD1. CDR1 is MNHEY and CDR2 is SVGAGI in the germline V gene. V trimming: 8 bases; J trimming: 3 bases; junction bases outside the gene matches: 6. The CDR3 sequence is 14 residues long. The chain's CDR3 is CASSRGQGVYEQYF. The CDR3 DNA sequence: TGTGCCAGCTCCAGGGGACAGGGGGTCTACGAGCAGTACTTC.

DNA for the CDR3: TGTGCCAGCAGCGCCCCAAACGAGCAGTACTTC. As protein: CASSAPNEQYF. The V call is TRBV6-2 or TRBV6-3, the J call TRBJ2-7; D unclear. Per the germline V gene, CDR1 is MNHEY and CDR2 is SVGEGT. There are 11 residues in the CDR3. V was shortened by 6 bases and J by 5 bases, with 8 bases between the two germline ends.

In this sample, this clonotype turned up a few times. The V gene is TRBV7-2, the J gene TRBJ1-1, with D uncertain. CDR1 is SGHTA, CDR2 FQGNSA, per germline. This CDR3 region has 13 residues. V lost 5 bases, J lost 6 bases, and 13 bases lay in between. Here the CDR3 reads CASSPEAGAEAFF. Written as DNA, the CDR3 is TGTGCCAGCAGCCCGGAGGCCGGGGCTGAAGCTTTCTTT. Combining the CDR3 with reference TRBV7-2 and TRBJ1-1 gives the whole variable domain GAGVSQSPSNKVTEKGKDVELRCDPISGHTALYWYRQSLGQGLEFLIYFQGNSAPDKSGLPSDRFSAERTGGSVSTLTIQRTQQEDSAVYLCASSPEAGAEAFFGQGTRLTVV.

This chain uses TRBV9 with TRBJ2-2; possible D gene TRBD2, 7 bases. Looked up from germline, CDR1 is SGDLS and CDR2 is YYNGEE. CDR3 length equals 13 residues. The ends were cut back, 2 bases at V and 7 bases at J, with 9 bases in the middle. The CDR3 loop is CASSVGGHGELFF. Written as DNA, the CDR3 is TGTGCCAGCAGCGTCGGGGGGCACGGGGAGCTGTTTTTT. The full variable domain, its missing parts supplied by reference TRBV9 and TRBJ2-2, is DSGVTQTPKHLITATGQRVTLRCSPRSGDLSVYWYQQSLDQGLQFLIQYYNGEERAKGNILERFSAQQFPDLHSELNLSSLELGDSALYFCASSVGGHGELFFGEGSRLTVL.

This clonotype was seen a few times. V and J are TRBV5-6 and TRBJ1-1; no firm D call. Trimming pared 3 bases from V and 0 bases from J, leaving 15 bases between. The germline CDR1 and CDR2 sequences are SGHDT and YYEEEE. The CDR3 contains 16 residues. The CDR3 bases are TGTGCCAGCAGCTCCCTCGGGTGGGCCGTGAACACTGAAGCTTTCTTT. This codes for CASSSLGWAVNTEAFF.

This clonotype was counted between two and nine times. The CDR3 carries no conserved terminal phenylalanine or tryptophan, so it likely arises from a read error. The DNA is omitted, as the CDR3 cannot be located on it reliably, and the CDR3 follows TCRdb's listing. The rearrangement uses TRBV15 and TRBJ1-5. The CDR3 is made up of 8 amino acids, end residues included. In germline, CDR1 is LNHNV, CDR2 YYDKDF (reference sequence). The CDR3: CATTGPNL.

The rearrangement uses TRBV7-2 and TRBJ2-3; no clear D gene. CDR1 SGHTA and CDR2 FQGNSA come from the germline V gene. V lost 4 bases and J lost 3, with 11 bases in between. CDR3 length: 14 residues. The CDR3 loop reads CASSSAAGTDTQYF. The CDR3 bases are TGTGCCAGCAGCTCGGCGGCCGGTACAGATACGCAGTATTTT.

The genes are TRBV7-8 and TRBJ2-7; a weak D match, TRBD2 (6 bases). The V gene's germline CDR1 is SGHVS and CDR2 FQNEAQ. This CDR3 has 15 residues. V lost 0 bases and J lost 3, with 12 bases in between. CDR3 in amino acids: CASSLAGTRNYEQYV. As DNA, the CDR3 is TGTGCCAGCAGCTTAGCCGGGACTCGAAACTACGAGCAGTACGTC.

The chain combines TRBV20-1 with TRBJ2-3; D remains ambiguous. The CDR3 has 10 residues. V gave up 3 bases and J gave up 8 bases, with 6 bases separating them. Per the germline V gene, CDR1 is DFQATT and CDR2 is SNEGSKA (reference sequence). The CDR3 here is CSARSGTQYF. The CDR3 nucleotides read TGCAGTGCTAGGTCAGGTACGCAGTATTTT.

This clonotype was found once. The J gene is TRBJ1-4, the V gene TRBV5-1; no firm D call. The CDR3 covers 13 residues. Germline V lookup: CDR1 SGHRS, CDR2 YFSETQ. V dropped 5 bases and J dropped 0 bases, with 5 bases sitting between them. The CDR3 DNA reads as TGCGCCAGCAGGTCTGCAACTAATGAAAAACTGTTTTTT. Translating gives CASRSATNEKLFF.

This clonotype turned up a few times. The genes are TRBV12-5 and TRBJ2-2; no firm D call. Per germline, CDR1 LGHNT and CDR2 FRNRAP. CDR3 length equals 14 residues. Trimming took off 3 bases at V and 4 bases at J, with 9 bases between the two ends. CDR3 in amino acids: CASGLFRVTGELFF. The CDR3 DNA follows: TGTGCTAGTGGTTTATTTCGTGTCACCGGGGAGCTGTTTTTT.

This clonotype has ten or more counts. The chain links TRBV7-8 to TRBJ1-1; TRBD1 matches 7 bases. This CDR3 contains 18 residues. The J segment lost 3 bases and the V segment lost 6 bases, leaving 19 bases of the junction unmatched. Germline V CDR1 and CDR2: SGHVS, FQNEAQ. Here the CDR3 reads CASRYRITGYRGDTEAFF. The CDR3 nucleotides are TGTGCCAGCAGATATCGGATAACAGGGTACAGGGGCGACACTGAAGCTTTCTTT. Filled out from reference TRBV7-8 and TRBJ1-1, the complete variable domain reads GAGVSQSPRYKVAKRGQDVALRCDPISGHVSLFWYQQALGQGPEFLTYFQNEAQLDKSGLPSDRFFAERPEGSVSTLKIQRTQQEDSAVYLCASRYRITGYRGDTEAFFGQGTRLTVV.

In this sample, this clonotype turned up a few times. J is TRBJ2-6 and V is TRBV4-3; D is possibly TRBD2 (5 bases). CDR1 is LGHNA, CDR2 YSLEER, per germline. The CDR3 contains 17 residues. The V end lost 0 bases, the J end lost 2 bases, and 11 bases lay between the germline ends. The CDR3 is CASSQELVRAGANVLTF. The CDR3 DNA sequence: TGCGCCAGCAGCCAAGAACTAGTAAGGGCTGGGGCCAACGTCCTGACTTTC.

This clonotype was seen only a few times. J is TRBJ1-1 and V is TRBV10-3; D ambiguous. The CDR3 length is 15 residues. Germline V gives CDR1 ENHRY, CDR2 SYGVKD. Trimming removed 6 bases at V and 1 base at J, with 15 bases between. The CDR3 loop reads CAISPQVGRNTEAFF. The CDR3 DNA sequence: TGTGCCATCAGCCCGCAGGTAGGAAGGAACACTGAAGCTTTCTTT.

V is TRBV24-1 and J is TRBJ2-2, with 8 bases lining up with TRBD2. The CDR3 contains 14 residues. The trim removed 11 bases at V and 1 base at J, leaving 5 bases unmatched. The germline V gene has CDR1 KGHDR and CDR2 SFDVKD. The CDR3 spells CAIGLAKNTGELFF. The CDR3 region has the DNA TGTGCCATCGGACTAGCCAAGAACACCGGGGAGCTGTTTTTT.